The clone carrying this TCR beta chain was counted between two and nine times. Other nucleotide sequences from this sample produce the same CDR3. The data derive from a study of blood T cell repertoires in COVID-19. J was trimmed by 3 bases and V by 5 bases; bases with no gene match: 9. Germline CDR1 and CDR2: SEHNR and FQNEAQ (reference sequence). This CDR3 contains 15 residues. Only in-frame clones appear in the TCRdb table, and some are missing; sequencing was by immunoSEQ multiplex PCR. Of approximately 170,000 clones in the sample, approximately 85% are singletons; the top ten hold 6.9%. The genes are TRBV7-9 and TRBJ2-7, with 8 nucleotides matching TRBD1. The source is an older man with COVID-19, enrolled during active disease. Sequencing used peripheral blood. The CDR3, as DNA: TGTGCCAGCAGCCTCGGGTCCACAGGGGGCTACGAGCAGTACTTC. This translates into CASSLGSTGGYEQYF. The full variable domain, completed using reference TRBV7-9 and TRBJ2-7, is DTGVSQNPRHKITKRGQNVTFRCDPISEHNRLYWYRQTLGQGPEFLTYFQNEAQLEKSRLLSDRFSAERPKGSFSTLEIQRTEQGDSAMYLCASSLGSTGGYEQYFGPGTRLTVT.